The entry below describes one TCR beta chain. Antigen specificity is unknown. The record originates from a study of post-analysis software for immune sequencing data. Study at large: Secondary progressive, relapsing-remitting and progressive-relapsing multiple sclerosis were among the included disease courses. The study's findings and limits: About 5 TRBV segments occurring more often in patients than controls included TRBV5-6, TRBV5-1 and TRBV20-1.

The TCR beta cDNA libraries carried unique molecular identifiers. In TCRdb, the PCR reads were re-called with MiXCR into one record per CDR3 protein. Of about 760,000 distinct CDR3 sequences detected, around 27% appear once; the ten largest clones hold roughly 0.53%. CDR1 and CDR2 (germline): DFQATT, SNEGSKA (reference sequence). Trimming cost V 5 bases and J 4 bases, with 18 bases left between them. The CDR3 has 15 amino acids. The receptor comes from a girl aged 10 to 17 with multiple sclerosis. V gene TRBV20-1 combines with J gene TRBJ2-1, with D possibly matching TRBD2 (5 bases). Sample: blood. The CDR3 reads CSAGPPGSIYNEQFF. The CDR3 region has the DNA TGCAGTGCTGGACCACCGGGATCCATATACAATGAGCAGTTCTTC.